What follows is one T cell receptor (beta chain) and its context. Antigen: not known. This record belongs to a study of regulatory T cells in long-lasting Graves disease. Notes on the study in general: Favored usage of TRBV28, TRBJ1-2 and TRBJ2-5 was recorded in persistent disease.

Germline-derived CDR1 and CDR2 are GTSNPN and SVGIG (reference sequence). This CDR3 has 13 amino acids. The ends were cut back, 5 bases at V and 3 bases at J, with 14 bases in the middle. Time point defined: newly diagnosed GD, antithyroid drugs for less than 3 months. RNA isolated from PBMCs was used to make the TCR library. The TCR beta library used iRepertoire HTBI primers with Arm-PCR amplification of CDR3. Original data processing: The identification of roughly 62 TRBV and roughly 14 TRBJ segments was made across samples. MiXCR, run by TCRdb on the multiplex PCR reads, gives a single entry per CDR3 protein. The V and J calls, along with clone size, are taken from TCRdb and not from the paper's own processing. The sample has about 540,000 distinct CDR3 sequences; roughly 13% are singletons. Another study also made use of these data, one on T cells in Graves' hyperthyroidism and ophthalmopathy. From that study: Uncontrolled infection, other autoimmune disease, pregnancy and lactation each barred patients from inclusion. During a first-round RT-PCR of the TCR CDR3, the HTBI primer set was used.

The chain carries TRBV30 and TRBJ2-7, with a tentative D call TRBD1 (6 bases). Sequencing was performed on peripheral blood mononuclear cells (PBMCs), taken at new diagnosis, from a patient treated with antithyroid drugs. The receptor's source is a man aged 30 to 39 with Graves disease. This CDR3 is CAWGRQARYEQYF. DNA for the CDR3: TGTGCCTGGGGCAGACAGGCCCGCTACGAGCAGTACTTC.